One sample yielded the 27 T cell receptor beta chains listed below, sequenced in a study of shared clonotypes between healthy human individuals (dated by TCRdb to the early 2020s). Library method: the immunoSEQ multiplex PCR assay. TCRdb re-hosts the immuneACCESS table, in-frame sequences only. Its copies lack some clones; in the studies checked, an unresolved V gene accounts for under half of them, and the cause for the rest is not known. This sample has about 2.4 million clones in its table, and approximately 94% of those were observed once. The top ten constitute over 0.12% of the sample. Sequencing was performed on naive CD4+ T cells sorted from blood. In light of the paper, this sample's cell subset or site label describes: CD45RA+ positively selected. Receptors were obtained from a young man in good health.

The chain joins TRBV5-1 to TRBJ2-5, with unresolved D. The germline gives CDR1 SGHRS, CDR2 YFSETQ. The CDR3 contains 15 residues. Trimming stripped 3 bases from V and 1 base from J, with 13 bases between. The CDR3 nucleotides read TGCGCCAGCAGCTCAGGACCCCCTCCCCAAGAGACCCAGTACTTC. It yields the protein CASSSGPPPQETQYF. The full variable domain, its missing parts supplied by reference TRBV5-1 and TRBJ2-5, is KAGVTQTPRYLIKTRGQQVTLSCSPISGHRSVSWYQQTPGQGLQFLFEYFSETQRNKGNFPGRFSGRQFSNSRSEMNVSTLELGDSALYLCASSSGPPPQETQYFGPGTRLLVL.

CDR3 residues: CASSQGGGIGGYTF. The CDR3 DNA is TGCGCCAGCAGCCAAGGTGGGGGGATCGGTGGCTACACCTTC. V and J are TRBV4-1 and TRBJ1-2, with D possibly matching TRBD1 (5 bases). V was pared by 1 base and J by 7 bases, with 13 bases between. The CDR3 runs 14 residues. Germline-derived CDR1 and CDR2 are MGHRA and YSYEKL.

CDR3 protein: CASSQTAGGVTEAFF. The CDR3 bases are TGTGCCAGCAGCCAGACAGCGGGGGGGGTCACTGAAGCTTTCTTT. V and J are TRBV28 and TRBJ1-1, with D tentatively TRBD1 (5 bases). Germline V lookup: CDR1 MDHEN, CDR2 SYDVKM. Trimming left V 6 bases short and J 4 bases short, with 18 bases between. The CDR3 has 15 amino acids.

For this clone: Other nucleotide sequences in the sample specify the same CDR3. This rearrangement joins TRBV6-6 to TRBJ1-4, with TRBD1 matching 9 bases. With 5 bases clipped from V and 7 bases from J, the junction kept 8 bases outside the gene matches. CDR1 and CDR2 (germline): MNHNY, SVGAGI (reference sequence). The length of the CDR3 is 15 residues. The CDR3 region is CASSPPGQGGEKLFF. In DNA form, the CDR3 reads TGTGCCAGCAGTCCCCCGGGACAGGGCGGTGAAAAACTGTTTTTT.

As regards this clone: The same CDR3 can be traced to other DNA sequences in this sample. The rearrangement joins TRBV7-9 to TRBJ2-7, with D unclear. Deletions cut 0 bases from V and 4 bases from J, with 7 bases between. Germline loops: CDR1 SEHNR, CDR2 FQNEAQ (reference sequence). The CDR3 consists of 13 residues. The DNA for the CDR3 is TGTGCCAGCAGCTTAGCAGGCCCTTACGAGCAGTACTTC. Its translation: CASSLAGPYEQYF.

As regards this clone: At one end, the junction sequence differs from germline, possibly due to a read error. This chain joins TRBV7-9 and TRBJ1-2, with D unresolved. The germline CDR1 and CDR2 sequences are SEHNR and FQNEAQ (reference sequence). The CDR3 loop spans 14 amino acids. The CDR3 DNA reads TGTGCCAGCAGCTTACACCTTCTTAACGATGGCTACACCTTC. This translates into CASSLHLLNDGYTF. The full variable domain, rest sourced from reference TRBV7-9 and TRBJ1-2, is DTGVSQNPRHKITKRGQNVTFRCDPISEHNRLYWYRQTLGQGPEFLTYFQNEAQLEKSRLLSDRFSAERPKGSFSTLEIQRTEQGDSAMYLCASSLHLLNDGYTFGSGTRLTVV.

The gene calls are TRBV7-2 and TRBJ2-3; D call uncertain. Germline assignment: CDR1 SGHTA and CDR2 FQGNSA. The CDR3 sequence is 15 residues long. V dropped 5 bases and J dropped 0 bases, with 12 bases sitting between them. The CDR3 bases are TGTGCCAGCAGCCCACGGGTGGGTAGCACAGATACGCAGTATTTT. It specifies CASSPRVGSTDTQYF.

The chain employs TRBV10-1 and TRBJ1-5; 8 bases align to TRBD1. Germline loops: CDR1 WNHNN, CDR2 SYGVQD (reference sequence). The CDR3 sequence is 15 residues long. V gave up 8 bases and J gave up 9 bases; unmatched junction bases: 15. The chain's CDR3 is CASGFRGTGGGPQHF. CDR3 in DNA: TGCGCCAGCGGGTTCCGCGGGACAGGCGGTGGGCCCCAGCATTTT.

The chain links TRBV10-3 to TRBJ2-4, with D perhaps TRBD1 (6 bases). V lost 8 bases and J lost 10, with 18 bases in between. Germline assignment: CDR1 ENHRY and CDR2 SYGVKD. The CDR3 covers 13 residues. The CDR3 nucleotides are TGTGCCATCGAGGGGGAGAACAGCCAGATTCAGTACTTC. It translates to CAIEGENSQIQYF.

This clone was seen more than once but under ten times. The chain has TRBV6-5 and TRBJ1-5; TRBD1 matches 9 bases. There are 14 residues in the CDR3. V shed 6 bases, J shed 6 bases, and the junction held 6 bases outside the gene matches. Germline V lookup: CDR1 MNHEY, CDR2 SVGAGI. The DNA for the CDR3 is TGTGCCAGCAGGACAGGGGGGAGAAGTCAGCCCCAGCATTTT. Translated, it gives CASRTGGRSQPQHF.

This chain joins TRBV19 and TRBJ2-1, with 8 bases lining up with TRBD2. Germline V gene data show CDR1 as LNHDA and CDR2 as SQIVND (reference sequence). The CDR3 runs to 18 residues. With 5 bases clipped from V and 1 base from J, the junction kept 13 bases outside the gene matches. In DNA form, the CDR3 reads TGTGCCAGTAGTTCACCTGAGCTAGCGGGCCGTTCCTACAATGAGCAGTTCTTC. Its protein product is CASSSPELAGRSYNEQFF.

V gene TRBV5-4 combines with J gene TRBJ2-5; the D gene is possibly TRBD2 (6 bases). The length of the CDR3 is 14 residues. Trimming removed 0 bases from V and 7 bases from J, with 13 bases in between. Germline-derived CDR1 and CDR2 are SGHNT and YYREEE (reference sequence). CDR3 sequence reads: CASSLDPDGGTQYF. The CDR3 region has the DNA TGTGCCAGCAGCTTGGATCCAGACGGGGGGACCCAGTACTTC. Full variable domain (outside the CDR3, taken from reference TRBV5-4 and TRBJ2-5): ETGVTQSPTHLIKTRGQQVTLRCSSQSGHNTVSWYQQALGQGPQFIFQYYREEENGRGNFPPRFSGLQFPNYSSELNVNALELDDSALYLCASSLDPDGGTQYFGPGTRLLVL.

V usage is TRBV7-2 and J usage is TRBJ2-5; weak D call: TRBD1 (6 bases). V lost 4 bases and J 2 bases, leaving 14 bases between the germline ends. Germline CDR1 SGHTA, CDR2 FQGNSA. The CDR3 is 15 amino acids. CDR3 bases: TGTGCCAGCAGCTCCCAGAACAGGGCACAAGAGACCCAGTACTTC. This translates into CASSSQNRAQETQYF.

The genes are TRBV4-1 and TRBJ2-2; D is undetermined. From germline, CDR1 is MGHRA and CDR2 YSYEKL. V was shortened by 4 bases and J by 4 bases, with 16 bases between the two germline ends. The CDR3 runs 16 residues. CDR3 DNA sequence: TGCGCCAGCAGCCCCAGTCCTGAATTGAGCACCGGGGAGCTGTTTTTT. This translates into CASSPSPELSTGELFF.

This chain uses TRBV2 with TRBJ2-5; 15 positions agree with TRBD2. The germline gives CDR1 SNHLY, CDR2 FYNNEI. The CDR3 is 15 amino acids. Trimming cost V 6 bases and J 12 bases; bases outside gene matches: 11. This chain's CDR3 is CASRTGTSGGQREYF. The CDR3, as DNA: TGTGCCAGCAGGACTGGGACTAGCGGGGGGCAGCGGGAGTACTTC.

The CDR3 loop reads CASSKESYRVSSGARCPFNEQFF. Here the CDR3 DNA reads TGTGCCAGCAGCAAAGAAAGCTACAGGGTATCAAGCGGAGCAAGGTGTCCCTTCAATGAGCAGTTCTTC. V is TRBV21-1 and J is TRBJ2-1; the table's D call, TRBD1, was not checked against the DNA. TRBV21-1 is annotated as a pseudogene. CDR3 length equals 23 residues.

The rearrangement joins TRBV19 to TRBJ1-1, with 8 positions matching TRBD1. Germline V CDR1 and CDR2: LNHDA, SQIVND (reference sequence). CDR3 length equals 14 residues. V lost 10 bases, J lost 7 bases, and 14 bases stayed unmatched. Written as DNA, the CDR3 is TGTGCCACAATAGCCAGGGGGCTTGGTTTTGAAGCTTTCTTT. It encodes CATIARGLGFEAFF.

The CDR3 loop reads CASSQDSSRVATNEKLFF. CDR3 coding DNA: TGCGCCAGCAGCCAAGACTCCTCCCGTGTGGCAACTAATGAAAAACTGTTTTTT. The J gene is TRBJ1-4, the V gene TRBV4-1; no firm D call. The CDR3 consists of 18 residues. With 0 bases removed from V and 0 bases from J, the gap between germline ends came to 14 bases. The germline gives CDR1 MGHRA, CDR2 YSYEKL.

This sequence joins TRBV7-6 and TRBJ1-6; D is possibly TRBD1 (5 bases). CDR1 and CDR2 from the germline V gene are SGHVS and FNYEAQ. This CDR3 spans 16 amino acids. Trimming removed 5 bases at V and 7 bases at J, with 18 bases between. DNA of the CDR3: TGTGCCAGCAGCCGAGGCCCGGGACGGACGAATTCACCCCTCCACTTT. This gives the protein CASSRGPGRTNSPLHF.

The chain combines TRBV5-4 with TRBJ1-1, with D perhaps matching TRBD1 (6 bases). The CDR3 has 13 amino acids. Germline values: CDR1 SGHNT, CDR2 YYREEE (reference sequence). Between the trimmed V and J ends, which lost 3 bases and 1 base, there was a span of 7 bases. The CDR3 here is CASSWDTNTEAFF. CDR3 bases: TGTGCCAGCAGCTGGGACACGAACACTGAAGCTTTCTTT.

The chain carries TRBV9 and TRBJ1-2; D gene ambiguous. The length of the CDR3 is 11 residues. Trimming left V 4 bases short and J 8 bases short, with 9 bases between. In germline, CDR1 is SGDLS, CDR2 YYNGEE. Written as DNA, the CDR3 is TGTGCCAGCAGCCCCGGTACCGGCTACACCTTC. Translation gives CASSPGTGYTF.

In this sample, this clone turned up a few times. The chain joins TRBV7-8 to TRBJ2-7; D is perhaps TRBD1 (5 bases). The V and J ends lost 5 bases and 6 bases respectively, with 11 bases between them. CDR1 and CDR2 (germline): SGHVS, FQNEAQ. This CDR3 spans 12 amino acids. The CDR3 is CASSLTGPEQYF. CDR3 DNA sequence: TGTGCCAGCAGCCTAACAGGTCCCGAGCAGTACTTC.

The chain joins TRBV6-5 to TRBJ1-2; tentatively, D is TRBD1 (6 bases). The germline CDR1 and CDR2 sequences are MNHEY and SVGAGI. CDR3 length equals 13 residues. The ends were cut back, 5 bases at V and 8 bases at J, with 15 bases in the middle. The CDR3 DNA reads as TGTGCCAGCAGTACGGGACAATTTCTCGGCTACACCTTC. It is translated as CASSTGQFLGYTF.

CDR3 loop: CASSGRLAGGGETQYF. The CDR3 nucleotides are TGTGCCAGCAGTGGCCGACTAGCGGGAGGGGGGGAGACCCAGTACTTC. The chain joins TRBV25-1 to TRBJ2-5; TRBD2 matches at 14 bases. Trimming at V came to 4 bases and at J to 5 bases, leaving 6 bases not matched to a gene. The CDR3 totals 16 residues. CDR1 is MGHDK, CDR2 SYGVNS, per germline.

The chain uses TRBV7-8 and TRBJ2-7; weak D call: TRBD1 (6 bases). The CDR3 sequence is 15 residues long. The V end lost 5 bases, the J end lost 3 bases, and 17 bases lay between the germline ends. Looked up from germline, CDR1 is SGHVS and CDR2 is FQNEAQ. CDR3 loop: CASSTTGQPIYEQYF. As DNA, the CDR3 is TGTGCCAGCAGCACTACGGGACAACCCATCTACGAGCAGTACTTC.

This chain connects TRBV29-1 to TRBJ2-1, with D perhaps matching TRBD2 (5 bases). Germline V gene sequence: CDR1 SQVTM, CDR2 ANQGSEA. The V end lost 2 bases, the J end lost 6 bases, and 14 bases lay between the germline ends. The CDR3 loop spans 14 amino acids. The CDR3 spells CSVEWIRGSNEQFF. CDR3 sequence (DNA): TGCAGCGTTGAATGGATTCGGGGAAGCAATGAGCAGTTCTTC.

V is TRBV19 and J is TRBJ2-2; D call uncertain. Germline V gene sequence: CDR1 LNHDA, CDR2 SQIVND (reference sequence). The V gene lost 6 bases and the J gene lost 5 bases, with 10 bases spanning the gap. CDR3 length equals 13 residues. CDR3 sequence reads: CASRQKPTGELFF. CDR3 bases: TGTGCCAGTAGGCAGAAACCGACCGGGGAGCTGTTTTTT.